This note documents a single TCR beta chain sequence. Its binding antigen is unknown. No base quality values were provided; no much bigger clone lies one nucleotide off. The patients picked for sequencing were ones in whom flow cytometry had shown an expansion of CD8+CD57+ cells. Every patient had severe acquired aplastic anemia, diagnosed using the International Study of Aplastic Anemia and Agranulocytosis and Camitta criteria. No therapy had been received by the patients at the time of blood sampling. TCR repertoires of sorted CD4+ and CD8+ blood T cells from severe aplastic anemia patients and healthy subjects were deep-sequenced in the study. In the USA, patient enrollment took place under clinicaltrials.gov protocols 00001620, 01623167, 00001397, 00071045, 00081523 and 00961064. Ficoll-Paque density gradient centrifugation was used to isolate peripheral blood mononuclear cells. Before DNA extraction, CD4+ and CD8+ T cells were sorted with FACS or magnetic beads.

This entry is derived from a study of CD8+CD57+ T cells in acquired aplastic anemia (dated by TCRdb to the late 2010s). Turning to the overall study: DNA extracted from sorted CD4+ and CD8+ cells had a mean of around 3.3 ug, with a range of 0.2 to 27.4 ug. A CD8+CD57+ expansion meant a frequency higher than the mean frequency seen in healthy subjects.

Broader findings and caveats from the paper: Roughly 30 CD8+ CDR3 sequences were found to be shared between patients and controls, but these sequences appeared to be highly expressed in patients and within the immunodominant clones of the patients. Between patients and healthy controls, no significant difference in CD8+ Simpson's diversity was found (P=0.060).

Profiling of TCR beta VDJ combinations and CDR3 sequences used genomic DNA as the template. TCR repertoire sequencing was run on an Illumina HiSeq 2000. The original methods were these. Repertoire assessment relied on Simpson's diversity index, CDR3 size and DJ length profiles, and TRBV/TRBJ rearrangement plots. Whichever DNA sequence was most abundant in the deep sequencing data was defined as the immunodominant clone. CDR3 amino acid sequences were checked for sharing between subjects and were compared against published repertoires and the VDJdb database. The raw public data were reprocessed by TCRdb itself: fastp quality trimming at Q25, MiXCR clonotype calling, in-frame beta chains only. Rows matching on CDR3 protein sequence are summarized as one entry with the most common DNA and genes. TCRdb's processing, not the authors' own work, is the source of the V and J calls. This sample lists 200,000 to 250,000 distinct CDR3 sequences; over 40% were detected once. The ten largest clones add up to 20% of the sample.

This receptor was obtained from a human donor with aplastic anemia. Specimen: sorted CD4+, CD8+, or CD8+CD57+ T cells (not recorded which) from PBMCs.

CDR3 region: CASSTTGFDYGYTF. The nucleotide sequence is given as TGTGCCAGCAGCACGACAGGGTTTGACTATGGCTACACCTTC. The chain employs TRBV9 and TRBJ1-2; 7 bases in the junction line up with TRBD1. At the junction V is shortened by 4 bases and J by 3 bases; bases outside the gene matches: 6. CDR1 and CDR2, per the germline V gene, are SGDLS and YYNGEE. Including the terminal cysteine and phenylalanine, the CDR3 comprises 14 residues. Kept here is only the CDR3 DNA, which spans 42 bases and is read in frame from base 1.